The 16 T cell receptor beta chains below come from one sample, sequenced in a study of shared clonotypes between healthy human individuals. Libraries were prepared by immunoSEQ multiplex PCR; TCRdb keeps only in-frame clonotypes and omits some of them. The sample lists approximately 530,000 clones; 90% to 97% were seen once. Material for sequencing was naive CD4+ T cells sorted from blood. Regarding subset: CD45RA+ positively selected. The source of these receptors is a woman aged 25-40 years in good health.

The chain combines TRBV11-2 with TRBJ1-2, with D possibly matching TRBD1 (6 bases). Germline V gives CDR1 SGHAT, CDR2 FQNNGV. The CDR3 consists of 14 residues. The ends were cut back, 3 bases at V and 5 bases at J, with 13 bases in the middle. The CDR3 DNA is TGTGCCAGCAGCTTTCCGGACAGTGGTTATGGCTACACCTTC. Encoded protein: CASSFPDSGYGYTF.

This clone came up once. The V and J genes are TRBV5-1 and TRBJ2-7, with 8 bases identical to TRBD1. Losses at the gene ends were 5 bases for V and 4 bases for J; bases not matched to a gene: 8. The CDR3 loop spans 14 amino acids. Germline assignment: CDR1 SGHRS and CDR2 YFSETQ. The CDR3 sequence: CASRHGQGPYEQYF. CDR3 nucleotide sequence: TGCGCCAGCAGACACGGACAGGGCCCTTACGAGCAGTACTTC.

The chain is built from TRBV9 and TRBJ1-5, with 8 bases lining up with TRBD1. J lost 7 bases, V lost 0 bases, and 6 bases had no gene match. Germline V gives CDR1 SGDLS, CDR2 YYNGEE. This CDR3 is built from 15 residues. DNA for the CDR3: TGTGCCAGCAGCGTAGGCCCCGACAGGGGCCAGCCCCAGCATTTT. It codes for CASSVGPDRGQPQHF.

The rearrangement joins TRBV27 to TRBJ2-7; 13 bases are a match to TRBD2. This CDR3 contains 17 residues. V dropped 6 bases and J dropped 0; count of bases not matched to a gene: 8. Germline V gives CDR1 MNHEY, CDR2 SMNVEV (reference sequence). The DNA for the CDR3 is TGTGCCAGCAGCCGATATGGACTAGCGGGGGCCTCCTACGAGCAGTACTTC. Translating gives CASSRYGLAGASYEQYF.

This chain uses TRBV7-9 with TRBJ2-7; the match to TRBD1 covers 7 bases. This CDR3 has 14 residues. CDR1 is SEHNR and CDR2 is FQNEAQ in the germline V gene (reference sequence). The ends lost 2 bases at V and 6 bases at J; junction bases unmatched: 7. Here the CDR3 DNA reads TGTGCCAGCAGCTTAATAGGGGGCTCCCTCGAGCAGTACTTC. Its protein is CASSLIGGSLEQYF.

On this clone: The sample has other DNA sequences that encode this CDR3 too. The chain recombines TRBV5-1 with TRBJ2-7, with D perhaps TRBD1 (7 bases). The CDR3 consists of 13 residues. The V and J ends lost 3 bases and 4 bases respectively, with 11 bases between them. The V gene's germline CDR1 is SGHRS and CDR2 YFSETQ. CDR3 in amino acids: CASSSRGTYEQYF. The CDR3 DNA is TGCGCCAGCAGCTCCAGGGGGACTTACGAGCAGTACTTC.

The chain is built from TRBV28 and TRBJ1-2; no reliable D call. Trimming took off 7 bases at V and 1 base at J, with 16 bases between the two ends. The CDR3 sequence is 15 residues long. Germline V CDR1 and CDR2: MDHEN, SYDVKM. The CDR3 loop is CASNSPRAVNYGYTF. CDR3 DNA: TGTGCCAGCAATTCACCCCGGGCGGTTAACTATGGCTACACCTTC.

The V call is TRBV29-1, the J call TRBJ2-3; 7 positions agree with TRBD1. This CDR3 has 15 residues. CDR1 is SQVTM and CDR2 is ANQGSEA in the germline V gene. The V gene end was trimmed by 5 bases and the J gene end by 3 bases; junction bases not matched to a gene: 11. The CDR3 nucleotides read TGCAGCGTTCCATCGGGACAGTTTTTAACAGATACGCAGTATTTT. As protein: CSVPSGQFLTDTQYF.

The chain links TRBV7-2 to TRBJ1-1; D not certain. Germline lookup yields CDR1 SGHTA and CDR2 FQGNSA. The CDR3 length is 13 residues. V was clipped by 4 bases and J by 0 bases, with 6 bases between them. The CDR3 is CASSYDMNTEAFF. The CDR3 DNA reads TGTGCCAGCAGCTATGACATGAACACTGAAGCTTTCTTT.

The rearrangement uses TRBV19 and TRBJ2-1; tentatively, D is TRBD1 or TRBD2 (5 bases each). Germline V CDR1 and CDR2: LNHDA, SQIVND (reference sequence). V was clipped by 1 base and J by 8 bases, with 24 bases between them. This CDR3 comprises 18 residues. Here the CDR3 reads CASSIAPGAWHSRDEQFF. In nucleotides, the CDR3 is TGTGCCAGTAGTATAGCCCCCGGGGCTTGGCACTCCCGCGATGAGCAGTTCTTC.

The V call is TRBV19, the J call TRBJ1-1; unclear D gene. Trimming stripped 7 bases from V and 8 bases from J, with 8 bases between. There are 10 residues in the CDR3. CDR1 is LNHDA, CDR2 SQIVND, per germline (reference sequence). CDR3 sequence reads: CASKRQEAFF. The CDR3 nucleotides read TGTGCCAGTAAGCGTCAGGAAGCTTTCTTT.

The chain combines TRBV5-1 with TRBJ2-5; 11 bases are shared with TRBD2. V gave up 0 bases and J gave up 1 base; unmatched junction bases: 2. The CDR3 is made up of 16 amino acids. In germline, CDR1 is SGHRS, CDR2 YFSETQ. CDR3 in DNA: TGCGCCAGCAGCTTGGGACTAGCGGGGTCCCAAGAGACCCAGTACTTC. Amino acids: CASSLGLAGSQETQYF.

In this sample, this clone turned up a few times. The CDR3 loop is CAWSVWGLAFF. CDR3 coding DNA: TGTGCCTGGAGTGTATGGGGGTTGGCTTTCTTT. J is TRBJ1-1 and V is TRBV30; weak D call: TRBD1 (5 bases). Germline lookup yields CDR1 GTSNPN and CDR2 SVGIG (reference sequence). Trimming shortened V by 0 bases and J by 11 bases, and 10 bases separated the two germline ends. The CDR3 consists of 11 residues.

The rearrangement links TRBV28 to TRBJ1-5, with TRBD1 matching 8 bases. After removal of 4 bases from V and 6 bases from J, the junction contained 8 bases not matched to a gene. The CDR3 has 15 residues. Germline CDR1 reads MDHEN; CDR2 reads SYDVKM. The chain's CDR3 is CASSYTGTGGQPQHF. CDR3 nucleotides: TGTGCCAGCAGTTATACCGGGACAGGCGGTCAGCCCCAGCATTTT. Based on the CDR3 plus reference TRBV28 and TRBJ1-5, the full variable domain is DVKVTQSSRYLVKRTGEKVFLECVQDMDHENMFWYRQDPGLGLRLIYFSYDVKMKEKGDIPEGYSVSREKKERFSLILESASTNQTSMYLCASSYTGTGGQPQHFGDGTRLSIL.

The V call is TRBV29-1, the J call TRBJ2-5; 13 bases are shared with TRBD2. Unmatched junction bases numbered 6, after V lost 1 base and J lost 4 bases. The germline V gene encodes CDR1 SQVTM and CDR2 ANQGSEA. This CDR3 is 16 amino acids long. The CDR3 DNA sequence: TGCAGCGTTGAAGCCCGACTAGCGGGAGGAGGAGAGACCCAGTACTTC. Translating it yields CSVEARLAGGGETQYF.

DNA of the CDR3: TGTGCCAGCAGCTACATTAGCAATCAGCCCCAGCATTTT. As protein: CASSYISNQPQHF. V usage is TRBV2 and J usage is TRBJ1-5; D unresolved. The germline V and J ends were trimmed by 6 bases and 0 bases, with 6 bases remaining between them. This CDR3 comprises 13 residues. Germline lookup yields CDR1 SNHLY and CDR2 FYNNEI.